Listed here are 20 T cell receptor beta chains from one sample, sequenced in a study of regulatory T cells in long-lasting Graves disease. The TCR beta library used iRepertoire HTBI primers with Arm-PCR amplification of CDR3. Using its own MiXCR run on the multiplex PCR reads, TCRdb lists one record per CDR3 protein. The sample lists fewer than 400,000 distinct CDR3 sequences, around 20% occurring once. The time point was: persistent/refractory GD, antithyroid drugs over 5 years with positive TRAb. PBMC RNA was the source of the TCR library. The sample here was peripheral blood mononuclear cells (PBMCs), taken when the disease was refractory, from a patient treated with antithyroid drugs. The source of these receptors is a female donor with Graves disease.

This clonotype has just a few counts. The genes are TRBV20-1 and TRBJ1-5; D uncertain. This CDR3 spans 14 amino acids. V was cut by 5 bases and J by 5 bases, with 16 bases left in between. CDR1 is DFQATT, CDR2 SNEGSKA, per germline (reference sequence). The CDR3 bases are TGCAGTGCTCAAGGGATGACCGGGGATCAGCCCCAGCATTTT. Protein: CSAQGMTGDQPQHF.

This clonotype occurred many times. V is TRBV12-3 or TRBV12-4 and J is TRBJ1-5, with D perhaps matching TRBD1 (6 bases). The CDR3 sequence is 15 residues long. V was trimmed by 7 bases and J by 2 bases, leaving 15 bases between them. CDR3 sequence: CASNRGGAGNQPQHF. The CDR3 region has the DNA TGTGCCAGCAACCGAGGGGGGGCAGGCAATCAGCCCCAGCATTTT.

The CDR3 DNA follows: TGTGCCAGCAGCTTAGGCCCGGGGGCCGATACGCAGTATTTT. Its translation is CASSLGPGADTQYF. The gene calls are TRBV7-9 and TRBJ2-3; D is perhaps TRBD1 or TRBD2 (6 bases each). The CDR3 covers 14 residues. V lost 1 base to trimming and J lost 6 bases, with 11 bases between them. In germline, CDR1 is SEHNR, CDR2 FQNEAQ (reference sequence).

This clonotype occurred a few times. CDR3 in amino acids: CASSLYRHSYGYTF. CDR3 sequence (DNA): TGTGCCAGCAGTTTATATCGGCACAGTTATGGCTACACCTTC. The V and J genes are TRBV12-3 or TRBV12-4 and TRBJ1-2; D gene unclear. The CDR3 extends over 14 amino acids. Trimming took 2 bases from V and 5 from J, leaving 12 bases between them.

This clonotype was seen many times. The chain uses TRBV6-1 and TRBJ1-5; D is unclear. Germline CDR1 is MNHNS and CDR2 is SASEGT. The CDR3 is made up of 12 amino acids. The V end lost 7 bases, the J end lost 9 bases, and 13 bases lay between the germline ends. CDR3 in DNA: TGTGCCAGCACGGTCGACATTGGGCCCCAGCATTTT. Encoded protein: CASTVDIGPQHF.

In its sample, this clonotype was seen many times. The chain uses TRBV7-2 and TRBJ1-1; D gene ambiguous. The length of the CDR3 is 19 residues. V was pared by 2 bases and J by 0 bases, with 22 bases between. In germline, CDR1 is SGHTA, CDR2 FQGNSA. DNA of the CDR3: TGTGCCAGCAGCTTAAACCCCCTTGGGCTCCCTACCATGAACACTGAAGCTTTCTTT. This encodes CASSLNPLGLPTMNTEAFF.

This clonotype came up many times. This chain joins TRBV29-1 and TRBJ1-1, with D unclear. Germline V gives CDR1 SQVTM, CDR2 ANQGSEA. The CDR3 has 10 amino acids. Trimming removed 4 bases from V and 4 bases from J, with 4 bases in between. The CDR3 nucleotides are TGCAGCGTTGGTGCCACTGAAGCTTTCTTT. Translated, it gives CSVGATEAFF. Drawing the rest from reference TRBV29-1 and TRBJ1-1, the complete variable domain is SAVISQKPSRDICQRGTSLTIQCQVDSQVTMMFWYRQQPGQSLTLIATANQGSEATYESGFVIDKFPISRPNLTFSTLTVSNMSPEDSSIYLCSVGATEAFFGQGTRLTVV.

This clonotype was seen many times. The chain recombines TRBV7-8 with TRBJ2-7, with D hard to call. The CDR3 has 14 amino acids. The germline V gene has CDR1 SGHVS and CDR2 FQNEAQ. V lost 2 bases, J lost 5 bases, and 13 bases lay in between. The CDR3 DNA reads TGTGCCAGCAGCTTACGCTACTTACGGGACGAGCAGTACTTC. Encoded protein: CASSLRYLRDEQYF.

This clonotype was recorded at least ten times. This sequence joins TRBV11-2 and TRBJ2-5; TRBD2 is a possible D gene (6 bases). Germline V lookup: CDR1 SGHAT, CDR2 FQNNGV. The CDR3 contains 15 residues. The germline V and J ends were trimmed by 5 bases and 5 bases, with 18 bases remaining between them. CDR3 region: CASSELGGSGETQYF. The CDR3 bases are TGTGCCAGCAGCGAACTGGGGGGATCGGGGGAGACCCAGTACTTC.

This clonotype turned up a few times. The V call is TRBV29-1, the J call TRBJ1-1; weak D call: TRBD1 (5 bases). The length of the CDR3 is 13 residues. Trimming pared 7 bases from V and 0 bases from J, leaving 12 bases between. Germline values: CDR1 SQVTM, CDR2 ANQGSEA. The DNA of the CDR3 is TGCAGCGACGGGGGGTGGTTGAACACTGAAGCTTTCTTT. Encoded protein: CSDGGWLNTEAFF.

The CDR3 loop reads CASSLSGQESQPQHF. As DNA, the CDR3 is TGTGCCAGCAGTTTATCCGGACAGGAGAGTCAGCCCCAGCATTTT. The chain joins TRBV28 to TRBJ1-5; 7 nucleotides align to TRBD1. V dropped 1 base and J dropped 6; count of bases not matched to a gene: 6. CDR3 size: 15 residues. Germline assignment: CDR1 MDHEN and CDR2 SYDVKM. Full variable domain (missing parts from reference TRBV28 and TRBJ1-5): DVKVTQSSRYLVKRTGEKVFLECVQDMDHENMFWYRQDPGLGLRLIYFSYDVKMKEKGDIPEGYSVSREKKERFSLILESASTNQTSMYLCASSLSGQESQPQHFGDGTRLSIL.

This clonotype was observed many times. The V and J genes are TRBV18 and TRBJ2-5; 9 nucleotides match TRBD1. Germline CDR1 reads KGHSH; CDR2 reads LQKENI. The CDR3 length is 13 residues. J lost 5 bases, V lost 4 bases, and 2 bases had no gene match. CDR3 nucleotide sequence: TGTGCCAGCTCACGAGGACAGGGGGAGACCCAGTACTTC. Translation gives CASSRGQGETQYF.

The chain has TRBV20-1 and TRBJ2-7; 11 bases agree with TRBD2. This CDR3 has 14 amino acids. Germline V lookup: CDR1 DFQATT, CDR2 SNEGSKA (reference sequence). V was pared by 6 bases and J by 1 base, with 5 bases of the junction left unmatched. CDR3 coding DNA: TGCAGTGCAACTCTAGCGGGAGGATCCTACGAGCAGTACTTC. Translating it yields CSATLAGGSYEQYF.

This clonotype has a count of ten or more. The chain has TRBV28 and TRBJ2-2, with a weak D call TRBD1 (7 bases). Trimming took off 5 bases at V and 7 bases at J, with 11 bases between the two ends. Germline V gene lookup returns CDR1 MDHEN and CDR2 SYDVKM. The CDR3 is 13 amino acids. The CDR3 nucleotides read TGTGCCAGCAGTCGACAGGGAGGCGGGGAGCTGTTTTTT. Translated, it gives CASSRQGGGELFF.

Note on this clonotype: The CDR3 carries no conserved terminal phenylalanine or tryptophan, so it likely arises from a read error. The V call is TRBV29-1, the J call TRBJ2-2; 7 positions match TRBD1. The CDR3 is made up of 14 amino acids. Per germline, CDR1 SQVTM and CDR2 ANQGSEA. V was clipped by 7 bases and J by 1 base; unmatched bases: 6. CDR3 in amino acids: CSATGQLNTGELFL. The CDR3 coding sequence is TGCAGCGCAACGGGACAGTTGAACACCGGGGAGCTGTTTCTT.

This clonotype was found many times. V usage is TRBV28 and J usage is TRBJ2-2; D is perhaps TRBD1 (6 bases). The CDR3 is made up of 14 amino acids. V was cut by 6 bases and J by 2 bases, with 10 bases left in between. Germline lookup yields CDR1 MDHEN and CDR2 SYDVKM. CDR3 region: CASSLTGNTGELFF. CDR3 nucleotides: TGTGCCAGCAGCTTGACAGGAAACACCGGGGAGCTGTTTTTT.

V usage is TRBV7-2 and J usage is TRBJ1-3; D gene uncertain. Germline CDR1 reads SGHTA; CDR2 reads FQGNSA. The V end was cut by 2 bases, the J end by 4 bases, with 12 bases between. CDR3 length: 15 amino acids. CDR3 region: CASSLSGLEGNTIYF. The CDR3 nucleotides read TGTGCCAGCAGCTTAAGCGGCCTCGAAGGAAACACCATATATTTT.

In this sample, this clonotype turned up a few times. A much larger clone is a single base away; this may be a read error. The rearrangement uses TRBV27 and TRBJ2-2; 7 positions agree with TRBD1. This CDR3 comprises 14 residues. In germline, CDR1 is MNHEY, CDR2 SMNVEV (reference sequence). V was pared by 6 bases and J by 1 base, with 2 bases of the junction left unmatched. The CDR3 sequence is CASRRQGNTGELFF. As DNA, the CDR3 is TGTGCCAGCAGAAGACAGGGGAACACCGGGGAGCTGTTTTTT.

The chain has TRBV6-2 or TRBV6-3 and TRBJ1-1; D remains ambiguous. This CDR3 is 13 amino acids long. Trimming left V 7 bases short and J 1 base short, with 10 bases between. Germline assignment: CDR1 MNHEY and CDR2 SVGEGT. CDR3 sequence: CASNTRTNTEAFF. In DNA form, the CDR3 reads TGTGCCAGCAATACCAGGACGAACACTGAAGCTTTCTTT.

For this clonotype: Being one base from a much bigger clone, this may be a read error. J is TRBJ2-7 and V is TRBV28, with TRBD1 as a possible D gene (6 bases). CDR1 MDHEN and CDR2 SYDVKM come from the germline V gene. This CDR3 is built from 15 residues. DNA for the CDR3: TGTGTCAGCAGTCCGGGTAACAGGGTGCGGTACGAGCAGTACTTC. Residues: CVSSPGNRVRYEQYF.